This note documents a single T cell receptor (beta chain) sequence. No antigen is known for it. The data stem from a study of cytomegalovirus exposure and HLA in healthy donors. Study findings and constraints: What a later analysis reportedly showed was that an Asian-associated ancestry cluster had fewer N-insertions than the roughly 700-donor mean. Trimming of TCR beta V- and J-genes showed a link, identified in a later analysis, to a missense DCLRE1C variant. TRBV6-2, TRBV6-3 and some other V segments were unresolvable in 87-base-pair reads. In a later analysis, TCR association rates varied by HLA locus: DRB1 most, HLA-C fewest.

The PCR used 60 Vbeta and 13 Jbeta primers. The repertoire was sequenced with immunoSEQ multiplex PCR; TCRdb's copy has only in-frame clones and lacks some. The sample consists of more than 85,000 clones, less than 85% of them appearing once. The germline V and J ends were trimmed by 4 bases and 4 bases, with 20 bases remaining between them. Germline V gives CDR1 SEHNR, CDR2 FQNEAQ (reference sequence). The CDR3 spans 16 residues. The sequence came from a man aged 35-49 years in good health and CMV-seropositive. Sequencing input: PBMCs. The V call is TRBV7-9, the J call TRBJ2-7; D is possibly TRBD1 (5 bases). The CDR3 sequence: CASSSPGGAGRYEQYF. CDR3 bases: TGTGCCAGCAGCTCCCCGGGTGGGGCAGGGCGGTACGAGCAGTACTTC. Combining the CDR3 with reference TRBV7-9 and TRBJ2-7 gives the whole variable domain DTGVSQNPRHKITKRGQNVTFRCDPISEHNRLYWYRQTLGQGPEFLTYFQNEAQLEKSRLLSDRFSAERPKGSFSTLEIQRTEQGDSAMYLCASSSPGGAGRYEQYFGPGTRLTVT.